This TCR beta chain emerged from a study of cytomegalovirus exposure and HLA in healthy donors. Whole-study context: Clustering assigned 70% to 90% of the approximately 400 genotyped donors to the Caucasian-associated ancestry cluster.

Primers: 60 Vbeta forward and 13 Jbeta reverse. Generated by immunoSEQ multiplex PCR, the TCRdb table keeps only in-frame clones and is missing some. This sample carries some 190,000 clones, about 77% of them seen once, and the ten largest clones take about 4.6%. This clone was found a few times. The CDR3 runs to 14 residues. The germline V gene encodes CDR1 MDHEN and CDR2 SYDVKM. J lost 4 bases, V lost 10 bases, and 5 bases had no gene match. Sequencing used PBMCs. This chain links TRBV28 with TRBJ2-1; the match to TRBD2 covers 12 bases. The TCR sequence derives from a man aged 25 to 40 in good health and CMV-seropositive. The DNA for the CDR3 is TGTGCCACCCTCCTAGCGGGAGGGTACAATGAGCAGTTCTTC. It yields the protein CATLLAGGYNEQFF.